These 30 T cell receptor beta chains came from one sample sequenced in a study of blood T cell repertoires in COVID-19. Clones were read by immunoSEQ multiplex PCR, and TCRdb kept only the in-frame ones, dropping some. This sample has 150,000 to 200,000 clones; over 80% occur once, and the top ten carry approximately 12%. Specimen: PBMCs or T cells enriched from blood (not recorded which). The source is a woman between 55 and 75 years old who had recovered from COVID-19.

In nucleotides, the CDR3 is TGTGCCAGCAGCCAAGATGGGACAGGGGGGTACTATGGCTACACCTTC. Amino acids: CASSQDGTGGYYGYTF. This sequence joins TRBV3-1 (or the pseudogene TRBV3-2) and TRBJ1-2, with 11 bases matching TRBD1. CDR1 LGHDT and CDR2 YNNKEL come from the germline V gene (reference sequence). Trimming at V came to 0 bases and at J to 3 bases, leaving 3 bases not matched to a gene. There are 16 residues in the CDR3.

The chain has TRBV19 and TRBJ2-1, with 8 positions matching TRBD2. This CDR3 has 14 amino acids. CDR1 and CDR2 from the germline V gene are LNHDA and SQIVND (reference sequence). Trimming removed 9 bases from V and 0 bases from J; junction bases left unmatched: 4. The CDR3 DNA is TGTGCCAGCCGCCTAGCGGGCTCCTACAATGAGCAGTTCTTC. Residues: CASRLAGSYNEQFF.

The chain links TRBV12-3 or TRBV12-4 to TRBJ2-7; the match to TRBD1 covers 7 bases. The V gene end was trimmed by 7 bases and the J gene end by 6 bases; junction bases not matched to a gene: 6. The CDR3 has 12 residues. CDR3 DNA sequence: TGTGCCAGCACTAATCCAGGGGGCGAGCAGTACTTC. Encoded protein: CASTNPGGEQYF.

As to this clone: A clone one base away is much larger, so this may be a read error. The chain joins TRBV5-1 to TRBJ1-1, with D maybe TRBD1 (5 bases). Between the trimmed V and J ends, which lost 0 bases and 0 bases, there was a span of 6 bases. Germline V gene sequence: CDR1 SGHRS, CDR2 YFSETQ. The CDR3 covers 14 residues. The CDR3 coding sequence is TGCGCCAGCAGCTTGGGACAGATGAACACTGAAGCTTTCTTT. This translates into CASSLGQMNTEAFF.

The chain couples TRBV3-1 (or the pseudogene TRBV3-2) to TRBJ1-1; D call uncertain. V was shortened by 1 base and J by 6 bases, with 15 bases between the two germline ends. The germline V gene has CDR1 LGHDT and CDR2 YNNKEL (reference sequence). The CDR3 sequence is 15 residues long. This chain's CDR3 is CASSQVGGGIAEAFF. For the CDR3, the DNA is TGTGCCAGCAGCCAAGTTGGTGGCGGGATCGCTGAAGCTTTCTTT.

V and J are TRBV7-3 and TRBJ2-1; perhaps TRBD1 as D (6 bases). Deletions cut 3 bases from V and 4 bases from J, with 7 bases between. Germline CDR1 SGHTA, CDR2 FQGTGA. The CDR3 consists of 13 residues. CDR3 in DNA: TGTGCCAGCAGCTTCACAGGGTACAATGAGCAGTTCTTC. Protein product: CASSFTGYNEQFF.

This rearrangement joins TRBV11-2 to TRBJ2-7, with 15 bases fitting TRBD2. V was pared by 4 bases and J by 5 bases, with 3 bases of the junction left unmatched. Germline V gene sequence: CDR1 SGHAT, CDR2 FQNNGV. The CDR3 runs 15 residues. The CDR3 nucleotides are TGTGCCAGCAGCTCCGGACTAGCGGGGGGGCACGAGCAGTACTTC. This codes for CASSSGLAGGHEQYF. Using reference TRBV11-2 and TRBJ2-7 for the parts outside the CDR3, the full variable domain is EAGVAQSPRYKIIEKRQSVAFWCNPISGHATLYWYQQILGQGPKLLIQFQNNGVVDDSQLPKDRFSAERLKGVDSTLKIQPAKLEDSAVYLCASSSGLAGGHEQYFGPGTRLTVT.

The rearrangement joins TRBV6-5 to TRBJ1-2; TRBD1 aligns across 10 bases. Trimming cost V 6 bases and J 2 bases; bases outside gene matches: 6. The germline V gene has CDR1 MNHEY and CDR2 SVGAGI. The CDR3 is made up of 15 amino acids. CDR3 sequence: CASSPTGQGNYGYTF. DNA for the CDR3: TGTGCCAGCAGCCCGACGGGACAGGGGAACTATGGCTACACCTTC.

CDR3 bases: TGTGCCAGCAGCTTAGATCGGGGGGCCTACAATGAGCAGTTCTTC. Translation: CASSLDRGAYNEQFF. This chain joins TRBV11-2 and TRBJ2-1; 7 bases fit TRBD2. The ends lost 0 bases at V and 2 bases at J; junction bases unmatched: 1. The CDR3 spans 15 residues. Germline V gene data show CDR1 as SGHAT and CDR2 as FQNNGV.

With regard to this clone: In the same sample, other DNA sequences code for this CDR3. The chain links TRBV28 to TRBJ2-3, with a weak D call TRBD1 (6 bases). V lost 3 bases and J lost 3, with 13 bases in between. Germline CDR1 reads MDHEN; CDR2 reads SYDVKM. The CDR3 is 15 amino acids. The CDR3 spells CASSFGQGGTDTQYF. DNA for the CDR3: TGTGCCAGCAGTTTCGGACAAGGGGGAACAGATACGCAGTATTTT.

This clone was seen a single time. In DNA form, the CDR3 reads TGCGCCAGCAGCTCTACTGATAGAAACACCATATATTTT. Residues: CASSSTDRNTIYF. This chain links TRBV5-1 with TRBJ1-3; unclear D gene. V lost 3 bases and J lost 5, with 9 bases in between. Germline V gene sequence: CDR1 SGHRS, CDR2 YFSETQ. This CDR3 is 13 amino acids long.

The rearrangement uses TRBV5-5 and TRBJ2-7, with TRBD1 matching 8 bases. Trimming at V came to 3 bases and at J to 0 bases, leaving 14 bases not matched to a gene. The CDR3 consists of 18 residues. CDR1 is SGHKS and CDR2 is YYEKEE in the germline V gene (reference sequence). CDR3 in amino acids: CASSSYPLQGASSYEQYF. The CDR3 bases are TGTGCCAGCAGCTCATACCCTTTGCAGGGGGCGAGCTCCTACGAGCAGTACTTC.

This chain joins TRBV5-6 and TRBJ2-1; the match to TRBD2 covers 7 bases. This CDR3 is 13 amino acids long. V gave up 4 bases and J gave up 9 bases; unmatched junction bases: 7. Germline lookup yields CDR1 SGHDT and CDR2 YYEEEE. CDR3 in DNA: TGTGCCAGCAGCCGAGAGCTAGCGGCTGAGCAGTTCTTC. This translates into CASSRELAAEQFF. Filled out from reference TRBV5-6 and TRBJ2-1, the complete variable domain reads DAGVTQSPTHLIKTRGQQVTLRCSPKSGHDTVSWYQQALGQGPQFIFQYYEEEERQRGNFPDRFSGHQFPNYSSELNVNALLLGDSALYLCASSRELAAEQFFGPGTRLTVL.

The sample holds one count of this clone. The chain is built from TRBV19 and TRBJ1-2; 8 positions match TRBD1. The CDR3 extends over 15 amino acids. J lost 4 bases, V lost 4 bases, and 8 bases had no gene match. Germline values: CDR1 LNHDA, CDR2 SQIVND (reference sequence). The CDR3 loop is CASSTRPDRGYGYTF. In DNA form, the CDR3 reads TGTGCCAGTAGTACAAGACCTGACAGGGGCTATGGCTACACCTTC.

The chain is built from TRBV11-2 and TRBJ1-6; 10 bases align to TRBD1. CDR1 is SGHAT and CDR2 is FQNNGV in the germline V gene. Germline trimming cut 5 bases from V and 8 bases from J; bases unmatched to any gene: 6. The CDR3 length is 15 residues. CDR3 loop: CASSPETGGYSPLHF. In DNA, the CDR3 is TGTGCCAGCAGCCCAGAGACAGGGGGCTATTCACCCCTCCACTTT.

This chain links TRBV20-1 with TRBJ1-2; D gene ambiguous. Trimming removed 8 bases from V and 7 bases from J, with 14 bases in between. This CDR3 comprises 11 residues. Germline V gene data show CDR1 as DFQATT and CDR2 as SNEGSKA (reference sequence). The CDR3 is CSPAGERGYTF. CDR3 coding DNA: TGCAGTCCGGCAGGCGAACGTGGCTACACCTTC.

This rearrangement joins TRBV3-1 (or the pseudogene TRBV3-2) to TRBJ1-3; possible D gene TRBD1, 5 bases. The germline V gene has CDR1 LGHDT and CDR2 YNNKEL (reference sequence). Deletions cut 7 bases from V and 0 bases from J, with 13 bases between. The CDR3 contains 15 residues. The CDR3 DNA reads TGTGCCAGCAATGATGGGGGGGGCTCTGGAAACACCATATATTTT. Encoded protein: CASNDGGGSGNTIYF.

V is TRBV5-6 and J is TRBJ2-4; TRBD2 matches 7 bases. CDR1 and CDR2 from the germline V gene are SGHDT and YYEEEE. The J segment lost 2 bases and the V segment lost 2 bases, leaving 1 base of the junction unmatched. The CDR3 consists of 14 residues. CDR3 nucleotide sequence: TGTGCCAGCAGCTTAAGCGGGACCAAAAACATTCAGTACTTC. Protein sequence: CASSLSGTKNIQYF.

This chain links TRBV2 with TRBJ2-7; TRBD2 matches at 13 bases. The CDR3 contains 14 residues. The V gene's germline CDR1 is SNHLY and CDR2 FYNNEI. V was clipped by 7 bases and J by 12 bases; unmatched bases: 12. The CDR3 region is CASTIEGLAGPSYF. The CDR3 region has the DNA TGTGCCAGCACTATAGAGGGACTAGCGGGACCTTCGTACTTC.

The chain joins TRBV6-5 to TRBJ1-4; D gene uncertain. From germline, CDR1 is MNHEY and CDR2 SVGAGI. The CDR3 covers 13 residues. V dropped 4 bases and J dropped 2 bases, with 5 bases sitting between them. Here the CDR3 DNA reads TGTGCCAGCAGTTTCATGACTAATGAAAAACTGTTTTTT. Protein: CASSFMTNEKLFF.

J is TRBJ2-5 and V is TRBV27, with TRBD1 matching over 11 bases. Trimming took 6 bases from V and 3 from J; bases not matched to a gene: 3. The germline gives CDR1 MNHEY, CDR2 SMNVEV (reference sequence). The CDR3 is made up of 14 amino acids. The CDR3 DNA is TGTGCCAGCAGGGGGACAGGGGGAAAAGAGACCCAGTACTTC. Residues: CASRGTGGKETQYF.

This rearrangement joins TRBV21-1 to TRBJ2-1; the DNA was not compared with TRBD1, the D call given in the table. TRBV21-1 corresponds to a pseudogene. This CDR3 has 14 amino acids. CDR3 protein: CASSPRDSNNEQFF. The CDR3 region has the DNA TGTGCCAGCAGCCCCCGGGACAGCAACAATGAGCAGTTCTTC.

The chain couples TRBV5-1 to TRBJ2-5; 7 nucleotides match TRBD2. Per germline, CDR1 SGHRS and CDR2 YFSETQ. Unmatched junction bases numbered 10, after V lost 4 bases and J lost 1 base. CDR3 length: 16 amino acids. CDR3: CASSARPGGTQETQYF. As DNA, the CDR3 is TGCGCCAGCAGCGCCAGGCCCGGGGGGACCCAAGAGACCCAGTACTTC.

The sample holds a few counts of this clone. The CDR3 protein is CASSVTGSSGANVLTF. The DNA for the CDR3 is TGTGCCAGCAGCGTGACAGGGAGCTCTGGGGCCAACGTCCTGACTTTC. The genes are TRBV9 and TRBJ2-6; 7 bases line up with TRBD1. V trimming: 2 bases; J trimming: 0 bases; junction bases outside the gene matches: 2. Germline-derived CDR1 and CDR2 are SGDLS and YYNGEE. The CDR3 covers 16 residues.

CDR3 residues: CASSPGQGHEQYF. Written as DNA, the CDR3 is TGTGCCAGCAGTCCCGGACAGGGCCACGAGCAGTACTTC. This chain uses TRBV27 with TRBJ2-7, with TRBD1 matching over 8 bases. The V and J ends lost 5 bases and 5 bases, in that order; junction bases with no gene match: 5. This CDR3 is 13 amino acids long. In germline, CDR1 is MNHEY, CDR2 SMNVEV (reference sequence).

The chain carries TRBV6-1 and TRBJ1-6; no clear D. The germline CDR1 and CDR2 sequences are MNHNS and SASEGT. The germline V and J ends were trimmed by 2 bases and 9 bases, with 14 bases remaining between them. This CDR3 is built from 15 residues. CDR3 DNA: TGTGCCAGCAGTGAAATGCCAGGCGGGTTTTCACCCCTCCACTTT. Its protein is CASSEMPGGFSPLHF.

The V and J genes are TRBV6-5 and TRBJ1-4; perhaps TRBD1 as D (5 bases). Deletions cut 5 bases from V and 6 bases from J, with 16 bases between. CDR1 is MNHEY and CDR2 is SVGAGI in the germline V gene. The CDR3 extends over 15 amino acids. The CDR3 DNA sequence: TGTGCCAGCAGTACATACGACAGTTTCGATGAAAAACTGTTTTTT. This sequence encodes CASSTYDSFDEKLFF.

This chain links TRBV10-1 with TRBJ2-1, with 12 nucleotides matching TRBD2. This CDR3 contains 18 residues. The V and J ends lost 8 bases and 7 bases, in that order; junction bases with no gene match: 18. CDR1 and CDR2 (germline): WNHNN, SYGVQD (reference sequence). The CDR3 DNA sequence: TGCGCCAGCCCTGAGGGGGCTAGCGGGGGGGCAAGTAATAATGAGCAGTTCTTC. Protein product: CASPEGASGGASNNEQFF.

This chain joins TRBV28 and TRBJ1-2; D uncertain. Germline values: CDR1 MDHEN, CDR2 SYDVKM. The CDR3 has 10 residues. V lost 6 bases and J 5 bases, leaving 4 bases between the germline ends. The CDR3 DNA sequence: TGTGCCAGCAGGAGATATGGCTACACCTTC. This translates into CASRRYGYTF.

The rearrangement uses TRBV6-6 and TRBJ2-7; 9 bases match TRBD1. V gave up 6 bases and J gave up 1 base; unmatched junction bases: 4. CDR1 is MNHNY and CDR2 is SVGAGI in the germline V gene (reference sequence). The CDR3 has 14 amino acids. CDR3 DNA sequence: TGTGCCAGCAGGACCGGGACAGGGTCCTACGAGCAGTACTTC. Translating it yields CASRTGTGSYEQYF.